Listed here is a single T cell receptor (beta chain). This record belongs to a study of T-cell reconstitution after alpha-beta-depleted transplantation in children. The CDR3 covers 14 residues. The V gene's germline CDR1 is MNHNS and CDR2 SASEGT. The junction had 5 bases not matched to a gene; V was cut back by 5 bases and J by 4 bases. Molecular barcoding with unique molecular identifiers was used for the TCRbeta library. TCRdb used MiXCR to reprocess the PCR reads, holding one entry per CDR3 protein. The data contain some 240,000 distinct CDR3 sequences, 12% of them seen just once; the ten biggest clones take up about 2.6%.

The sample consisted of PBMCs from the stem cell graft donor, taken from the stem cell graft. The J gene is TRBJ1-2, the V gene TRBV6-1, with 9 positions matching TRBD1. The sequence was collected from a human donor who donated a stem cell graft to a child with acute lymphoblastic leukemia. CDR3 residues: CASSQTGGGYGYTF. For the CDR3, the DNA is TGTGCCAGCAGTCAGACAGGGGGGGGCTATGGCTACACCTTC.